The 10 T cell receptor beta chains listed next were all sequenced from one sample in a study of T cell clonality in common variable immunodeficiency. Study outcomes and limitations: Reportedly, TCR beta sequences from common variable immunodeficiency showed fewer deletions and N-nucleotide insertions.

These receptors' targets are unknown. The protocol was immunoSEQ multiplex PCR, while the TCRdb copy is restricted to in-frame clones and leaves out a portion. This sample shows roughly 34,000 clones and no singletons; about 27% rests with the ten largest. Sequenced input: peripheral blood mononuclear cells. The receptor source for this set is a human donor with common variable immunodeficiency.

As to this clone: The missing CDR3 end, 3 residues past where the read stops, is filled in from the germline J gene. The chain recombines TRBV18 with TRBJ2-5; TRBD1 aligns across 11 bases. From germline, CDR1 is KGHSH and CDR2 LQKENI. The V gene end was trimmed by 2 bases and the J gene end by 4 bases; junction bases not matched to a gene: 3. The CDR3 extends over 15 amino acids. The CDR3 bases that were read are TGTGCCAGCTCACCAGGACAGGGGGCCCCAGAGACC. Translation: CASSPGQGAPET. The whole CDR3 sequence reads CASSPGQGAPETQYF.

Many counts were recorded for this clone. Coverage ceases 3 residues before the CDR3 finishes, and the germline J gene fills in the end. The chain employs TRBV7-9 and TRBJ2-7; 14 bases are a match to TRBD2. The CDR3 has 15 residues. Germline lookup yields CDR1 SEHNR and CDR2 FQNEAQ (reference sequence). V gave up 3 bases and J gave up 5 bases; unmatched junction bases: 3. CDR3 DNA, as far as it was read: TGTGCCAGCAGCTTCTCGGGACTAGCGGGAGACGAG. This gives the protein CASSFSGLAGDE. The complete CDR3 reads CASSFSGLAGDEQYF.

This clone occurred many times. The DNA ends 3 residues before the CDR3 does, and the rest of the CDR3 is filled in from the germline J gene. This rearrangement joins TRBV29-1 to TRBJ2-5; TRBD2 matches 10 bases. Per the germline V gene, CDR1 is SQVTM and CDR2 is ANQGSEA. V gave up 5 bases and J gave up 1 base; unmatched junction bases: 7. The CDR3 has 15 residues. CDR3 DNA, as far as it was read: TGCAGCGTTCCCAGCAGGACTAGCGGCCAAGAGACC. It specifies CSVPSRTSGQET. The whole CDR3 region reads CSVPSRTSGQETQYF.

This clone was observed a few times. The read gets to within 3 residues of the CDR3 end, and the germline J gene fills in the rest. The chain recombines TRBV4-2 with TRBJ2-7; D possibly corresponds to TRBD2 (5 bases). Trimming shortened V by 2 bases and J by 1 base, and 6 bases separated the two germline ends. The CDR3 consists of 13 residues. Per the germline V gene, CDR1 is LGHNA and CDR2 is YNFKEQ. CDR3 protein: CASSQRGSYEQYF. Partial CDR3 DNA: TGTGCCAGCAGCCAACGCGGGTCCTACGAG.

This clone was observed a handful of times. The read finishes 3 residues shy of the CDR3 end, and the germline J gene is used to complete it. The V call is TRBV7-3, the J call TRBJ2-7; 7 nucleotides match TRBD2. Germline values: CDR1 SGHTA, CDR2 FQGTGA. This CDR3 region has 13 residues. J was trimmed by 4 bases and V by 5 bases; bases with no gene match: 5. CDR3 bases read: TGTGCCAGCAGCCCCTCCGGGGGGTACGAG. It specifies CASSPSGGYE. The whole CDR3 sequence is CASSPSGGYEQYF. Complete variable domain (other parts from reference TRBV7-3 and TRBJ2-7): GAGVSQTPSNKVTEKGKYVELRCDPISGHTALYWYRQSLGQGPEFLIYFQGTGAADDSGLPNDRFFAVRPEGSVSTLKIQRTERGDSAVYLCASSPSGGYEQYFGPGTRLTVT.

Only a few counts were recorded for this clone. The sequenced CDR3 bases are TGTGCCTGGACAGGGCTACAGGGCACCGGGGAG. It specifies CAWTGLQGTGE. The full CDR3 reads CAWTGLQGTGELFF. The rearrangement joins TRBV30 to TRBJ2-2, with D possibly TRBD1 on 6 matching bases. The CDR3 extends 3 residues past the end of the read, so its final part is completed from the germline J gene. Trimming took off 4 bases at V and 4 bases at J, with 13 bases between the two ends. CDR1 GTSNPN and CDR2 SVGIG come from the germline V gene (reference sequence). The CDR3 is 14 residues long.

A remark on this clone: The read finishes 3 residues shy of the CDR3 end, and the germline J gene is used to complete it. This sample includes further DNA sequences coding for the same CDR3. The genes are TRBV6-2 or TRBV6-3 and TRBJ1-5; 9 positions agree with TRBD1. The CDR3 contains 16 residues. Germline V gene sequence: CDR1 MNHEY, CDR2 SVGEGT. Germline trimming cut 8 bases from V and 7 bases from J; bases unmatched to any gene: 15. The CDR3 is CASGDRDRVGGQPQHF. CDR3 DNA, as far as it was read: TGTGCCAGCGGAGACCGGGACAGGGTAGGAGGGCAGCCC.

This clone was seen repeatedly, ten times or more. The DNA ends 3 residues before the CDR3 does, and the rest of the CDR3 is filled in from the germline J gene. The chain has TRBV7-2 and TRBJ2-3; no clear D gene. Germline V gene lookup returns CDR1 SGHTA and CDR2 FQGNSA. Trimming cost V 3 bases and J 4 bases, with 11 bases left between them. The CDR3 sequence is 14 residues long. The CDR3 protein is CASSFQTPPDTQYF. The covered CDR3 bases are TGTGCCAGCAGCTTCCAGACTCCCCCAGATACG. The entire variable domain, with the rest obtained from reference TRBV7-2 and TRBJ2-3, is as follows: GAGVSQSPSNKVTEKGKDVELRCDPISGHTALYWYRQSLGQGLEFLIYFQGNSAPDKSGLPSDRFSAERTGGSVSTLTIQRTQQEDSAVYLCASSFQTPPDTQYFGPGTRLTVL.

This clone was counted many times. The read stops 3 residues short of the end of the CDR3; the missing end is completed from the germline J gene. The rearrangement joins TRBV30 to TRBJ1-1; no clear D. Germline loops: CDR1 GTSNPN, CDR2 SVGIG (reference sequence). The CDR3 contains 10 residues. This CDR3 reads CAWSGGQAFF. Incomplete CDR3 DNA: TGTGCCTGGAGTGGCGGGCAG.

This clone was picked up a small number of times. The read stops 3 residues short of the end of the CDR3; the missing end is completed from the germline J gene. The V call is TRBV30, the J call TRBJ1-2, with a possible D match to TRBD1 (5 bases). The germline gives CDR1 GTSNPN, CDR2 SVGIG (reference sequence). The CDR3 is 13 amino acids. V gave up 2 bases and J gave up 6 bases, with 13 bases separating them. The sequenced CDR3 bases are TGTGCCTGGAGTCCAGGGTCATACAATGGC. The encoded protein is CAWSPGSYNG. The entire CDR3 reads CAWSPGSYNGYTF.